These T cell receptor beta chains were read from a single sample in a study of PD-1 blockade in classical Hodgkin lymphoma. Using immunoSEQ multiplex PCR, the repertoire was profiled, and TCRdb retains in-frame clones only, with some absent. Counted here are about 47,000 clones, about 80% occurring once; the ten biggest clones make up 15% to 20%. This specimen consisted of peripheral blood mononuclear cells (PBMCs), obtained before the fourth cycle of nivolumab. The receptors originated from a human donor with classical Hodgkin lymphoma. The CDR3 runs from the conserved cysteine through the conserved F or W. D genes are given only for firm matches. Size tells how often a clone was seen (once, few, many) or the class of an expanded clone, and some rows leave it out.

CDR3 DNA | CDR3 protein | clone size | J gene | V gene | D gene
TGTGCCAGCAGACTGACTAGCGGGACGGGGGATACGCAGTATTTT | CASRLTSGTGDTQYF | NA | TRBJ2-3 | TRBV6-5 | TRBD2
TGTGCCAGCAGTTACTCAGGACAGGGCTATGGCTACACCTTC | CASSYSGQGYGYTF | few | TRBJ1-2 | TRBV6-5 | TRBD1
TGTGCCAGCAGGTTTGCGGGAGAGGGTAGTGAGCAGTTCTTC | CASRFAGEGSEQFF | NA | TRBJ2-1 | TRBV2 | TRBD2
TGCGCCAGCAGCCAAGATGGAGGGACTTCCTACAATGAGCAGTTCTTC | CASSQDGGTSYNEQFF | few | TRBJ2-1 | TRBV4-1 | NA
TGTGCCAGCAGCCCAATACCCGGGACAGGGCTTTTGGTTGGAAACACCATATATTTT | CASSPIPGTGLLVGNTIYF | few | TRBJ1-3 | TRBV7-8 | TRBD1
TGTGCCAGCGCAACAGGGTTTACAACTTATAACGAGCAGTACTTC | CASATGFTTYNEQYF | medium-sized | TRBJ2-7 | TRBV28 | NA
TGTGCCAGCAGTGAAGGGGGACAGGGGCGCCTCGGCTATGGCTACACCTTC | CASSEGGQGRLGYGYTF | NA | TRBJ1-2 | TRBV25-1 | TRBD1
TGTGCCAGCAGGCGGGGCATGATGGTTCCCACTGAAGCTTTCTTT | CASRRGMMVPTEAFF | NA | TRBJ1-1 | TRBV6-5 | NA
TGTGCCAGCAGCGCCGGGACAGGGGCCTACGAGCAGTACTTC | CASSAGTGAYEQYF | NA | TRBJ2-7 | TRBV6-5 | TRBD1
TGTGCCTGGAGGGGGATTGATGGCAGAACCTCTGGAAACACCATATATTTT | CAWRGIDGRTSGNTIYF | NA | TRBJ1-3 | TRBV30 | NA
TGTGCCTGGAGCGCTAGCCTTGAGGGCAATGAGCAGTTCTTC | CAWSASLEGNEQFF | NA | TRBJ2-1 | TRBV30 | NA
TGTGCCAGTAGTATCCCGCGACTAGTAGACTACAATGAGCAGTTCTTC | CASSIPRLVDYNEQFF | NA | TRBJ2-1 | TRBV19 | NA
TGTGCCAGCAGCTTATGGACAGGCGACTCTGGAAACACCATATATTTT | CASSLWTGDSGNTIYF | NA | TRBJ1-3 | TRBV9 | TRBD1
TGCGCCAGCAGCCAAGATGGGTTTAGCGGGAGCTCCTACGAGCAGTACTTC | CASSQDGFSGSSYEQYF | NA | TRBJ2-7 | TRBV4-1 | TRBD2
TGTGCCAGCAGCGCCGGCCCGGCAGGGGGAGTTGAAAAACTGTTTTTT | CASSAGPAGGVEKLFF | NA | TRBJ1-4 | TRBV9 | TRBD1
TGCGCCAGCAGTGTAAATGATGGCTACACCTTC | CASSVNDGYTF | few | TRBJ1-2 | TRBV10-1 | NA
TGTGCCAGCAAACCACAGGGGGCGCCCACTGAAGCTTTCTTT | CASKPQGAPTEAFF | NA | TRBJ1-1 | TRBV27 | TRBD1
TGTGCCAGTAGTATAGAAGGTGAGGCAGGAGGGAACTATGGCTACACCTTC | CASSIEGEAGGNYGYTF | NA | TRBJ1-2 | TRBV19 | NA
TGTGCCACCAGCAGTGGGACAGGGGGCAATCAGCCCCAGCATTTT | CATSSGTGGNQPQHF | few | TRBJ1-5 | TRBV15 | TRBD1
TGTGCCAGCTCACCCCGATTGGGTCAGGGGGAGGCTGAAGCTTTCTTT | CASSPRLGQGEAEAFF | NA | TRBJ1-1 | TRBV18 | TRBD1
TGTGCCAGCAGCGGCCCTGGAAACACCATATATTTT | CASSGPGNTIYF | NA | TRBJ1-3 | TRBV6-5 | NA
TGTGCCAGCAGTCCCTCTAGGGGCCCCTACGAGCAGTACTTC | CASSPSRGPYEQYF | NA | TRBJ2-7 | TRBV27 | NA
TGTGCCAGCTCACCACATCCCGATTTCTCCTACAATGAGCAGTTCTTC | CASSPHPDFSYNEQFF | NA | TRBJ2-1 | TRBV18 | NA
TGTGCCAGCTCACCTGTACGGGGCCTAGGGGACACTGAAGCTTTCTTT | CASSPVRGLGDTEAFF | few | TRBJ1-1 | TRBV18 | NA
TGTGCCAGCAGCCCCTGGACAGGGCCCGGCTATGGCTACACCTTC | CASSPWTGPGYGYTF | NA | TRBJ1-2 | TRBV14 | TRBD1
TGTGCCAGCAGCGGGGGTGGCAGGGGGGACACTGAAGCTTTCTTT | CASSGGGRGDTEAFF | few | TRBJ1-1 | TRBV11-3 | TRBD1
TGTGCCAGCAGTTCCCCCGGGACGGTGACCGATACGCAGTATTTT | CASSSPGTVTDTQYF | NA | TRBJ2-3 | TRBV27 | NA
TGTGCCAGCAGCTTTCCGGGACTAGCGGTGACCCAGTACTTC | CASSFPGLAVTQYF | NA | TRBJ2-5 | TRBV5-4 | TRBD2
TGCAGCGTTGGGGTCCGAGAAGGCTACACCTTC | CSVGVREGYTF | medium-sized | TRBJ1-2 | TRBV29-1 | NA
TGTGCCAGCCGGGGGGACAGCTCCTACAATGAGCAGTTCTTC | CASRGDSSYNEQFF | NA | TRBJ2-1 | TRBV6-5 | NA
TGTGCCAGCAACCCAATGTACGGGGAGCTGTTTTTT | CASNPMYGELFF | NA | TRBJ2-2 | TRBV28 | NA
TGTGCTAGTGGTTTGAGGGGTTCCAACGAGCAGTACTTC | CASGLRGSNEQYF | NA | TRBJ2-7 | TRBV12-5 | NA
TGTGCCAGCAGCGGGGGACTAGCGGGTAATGAGCAGTTCTTC | CASSGGLAGNEQFF | NA | TRBJ2-1 | TRBV9 | TRBD2
TGTGCCAGCAGTGAATTGAGGGGGACAGGGAGTGAAGAGCAGTACTTC | CASSELRGTGSEEQYF | NA | TRBJ2-5 | TRBV25-1 | TRBD1
TGTGCCAGCAGCCTAATTCGGGGGGCCCGAGAGACCCAGTACTTC | CASSLIRGARETQYF | NA | TRBJ2-5 | TRBV11-3 | NA
TGTGCCAGCAGTCGGGGTCCCGGCTACGAGCAGTACTTC | CASSRGPGYEQYF | medium-sized | TRBJ2-7 | TRBV28 | NA
TGTGCCTGGGGGCGGGGCAGGGCCAACACTGAAGCTTTCTTT | CAWGRGRANTEAFF | NA | TRBJ1-1 | TRBV30 | NA
TGTGCCTGGACAGTTAAGCTAAACACTGAAGCTTTCTTT | CAWTVKLNTEAFF | NA | TRBJ1-1 | TRBV30 | NA
TGTGCCAGCGAGCAAGGGAGGGAGTACTTC | CASEQGREYF | NA | TRBJ2-7 | TRBV6-1 | TRBD2
TGTGCCAGCAGCGTTCGTGGGAACTATGGCTACACCTTC | CASSVRGNYGYTF | NA | TRBJ1-2 | TRBV9 | NA
TGTGCCAGCAGCTCCCCGACCCGGGATACGCAGTATTTT | CASSSPTRDTQYF | few | TRBJ2-3 | TRBV7-2 | NA
TGTGCCAGTAGTCGGGGTGATAATGAAAAACTGTTTTTT | CASSRGDNEKLFF | NA | TRBJ1-4 | TRBV19 | NA
TGTGCCAGCAGTCCCCCCAGCGCAGATACGCAGTATTTT | CASSPPSADTQYF | medium-sized | TRBJ2-3 | TRBV27 | NA
TGTGCCAGCAGCCCCCACGAGACAGGTCCAAATGAAAAACTGTTTTTT | CASSPHETGPNEKLFF | once | TRBJ1-4 | TRBV7-6 | NA
TGTGCCAGCAGTTTATCGGGCCGTGGGACAGGGACCTATAATTCACCCCTCCACTTT | CASSLSGRGTGTYNSPLHF | NA | TRBJ1-6 | TRBV27 | TRBD1
TGCGCCAGCAGGCCAGGGGACAGGGAGACAGATACGCAGTATTTT | CASRPGDRETDTQYF | NA | TRBJ2-3 | TRBV5-1 | TRBD1
TGTGCCAGCAGTGAAGTTCGGACAGGGCAGAAGAAAGGAAGGGTCTACACCTTC | CASSEVRTGQKKGRVYTF | NA | TRBJ1-2 | TRBV6-1 | TRBD1
TGTGCCAGCAGCTTCCTCGGGGCGAGCTCCTACAATGAGCAGTTCTTC | CASSFLGASSYNEQFF | NA | TRBJ2-1 | TRBV5-4 | NA
TGTGCCAGCAGCCTTGGACAGGAAGATACGCAGTATTTT | CASSLGQEDTQYF | NA | TRBJ2-3 | TRBV11-3 | TRBD1
TGTGCCAGCGGGGGGAAGGGTGGAGAAAAACTGTTTTTT | CASGGKGGEKLFF | NA | TRBJ1-4 | TRBV2 | NA
TGTGCCAGCAGTGGGCCGGGACAGGGGGGTAACAGGACAATCACCATATATTTT | CASSGPGQGGNRTITIYF | NA | TRBJ1-3 | TRBV4-2 | TRBD1
TGTGCCATCAGTGACTCCGGGACAGTGAACACTGAAGCTTTCTTT | CAISDSGTVNTEAFF | NA | TRBJ1-1 | TRBV6-1 | TRBD1
TGTGCCAGCAGCTTTACAGGGGACGGCACTGAAGCTTTCTTT | CASSFTGDGTEAFF | NA | TRBJ1-1 | TRBV7-9 | TRBD1
TGTGCCAGCAGTCCGAATTGGGATGGCTATGGCTACACCTTC | CASSPNWDGYGYTF | NA | TRBJ1-2 | TRBV27 | NA
TGCGCCAGCAGTGAGGCCAACAGGGGTAGGACTGAAGCTTTCTTT | CASSEANRGRTEAFF | NA | TRBJ1-1 | TRBV10-1 | TRBD1
TGTGCCAGTAGTACGGGACAGGGGCATGAAAAACTGTTTTTT | CASSTGQGHEKLFF | NA | TRBJ1-4 | TRBV19 | TRBD1